Listed below are T cell receptor beta chains from one sample, sequenced in a study of T cell repertoires in cytomegalovirus infection. TCRdb reanalysed the reads using MiXCR and keeps one entry per CDR3 protein. Of approximately 150,000 distinct CDR3 sequences in the sample, roughly 21% were seen once. No antigens are known for them. The sequencing here drew on CD8+ T cells from cultured PBMCs, taken from culture after CMV antigen stimulation. The receptors here all came from a human donor in good health (CMV status not recorded). Some clones in this sample may be carry-over from other donors' samples. Each CDR3 is given with its conserved first and last residue. D genes are given only for firm matches. Some rows have no size entry. The others give once, few or many, or a class for an expanded clone.

d_gene: TRBD1
v_gene: TRBV7-8
abundance: .
j_gene: TRBJ1-4
CDR3aa: CASSLEAQGANEKLFF
CDR3nt: TGTGCCAGCAGCTTAGAAGCCCAGGGGGCGAATGAAAAACTGTTTTTT

d_gene: TRBD1
v_gene: TRBV13
abundance: few
j_gene: TRBJ2-3
CDR3aa: CASSPTGQGTDTQYF
CDR3nt: TGTGCCAGCAGCCCGACCGGACAGGGCACAGATACGCAGTATTTT

d_gene: TRBD1
v_gene: TRBV6-1
abundance: .
j_gene: TRBJ2-5
CDR3aa: CASSHERTGTPETQYF
CDR3nt: TGTGCCAGCAGTCATGAGAGGACAGGGACCCCAGAGACCCAGTACTTC

d_gene: .
v_gene: TRBV7-2
abundance: .
j_gene: TRBJ2-5
CDR3aa: CASSLGASLAETQYF
CDR3nt: TGTGCCAGCAGCTTAGGGGCATCCCTAGCGGAGACCCAGTACTTC

d_gene: TRBD2
v_gene: TRBV7-9
abundance: .
j_gene: TRBJ2-1
CDR3aa: CASSLSPGLAADEQFF
CDR3nt: TGTGCCAGCAGCTTATCCCCGGGACTAGCTGCAGATGAGCAGTTCTTC

d_gene: TRBD2
v_gene: TRBV7-2
abundance: few
j_gene: TRBJ2-1
CDR3aa: CASSLRLAGGLGEQFF
CDR3nt: TGTGCCAGCAGCTTAAGACTAGCGGGGGGGCTAGGTGAGCAGTTCTTC

d_gene: TRBD2
v_gene: TRBV7-2
abundance: .
j_gene: TRBJ2-3
CDR3aa: CASSSSGGILQDTQYF
CDR3nt: TGTGCCAGCAGCTCTAGCGGGGGGATTTTACAAGATACGCAGTATTTT

d_gene: .
v_gene: TRBV10-3
abundance: few
j_gene: TRBJ2-4
CDR3aa: CAISDGIAKNIQYF
CDR3nt: TGTGCCATCAGTGACGGGATAGCCAAAAACATTCAGTACTTC

d_gene: TRBD1
v_gene: TRBV6-2/TRBV6-3
abundance: .
j_gene: TRBJ1-2
CDR3aa: CASGVDRGPGGYTF
CDR3nt: TGTGCCAGCGGAGTGGACAGGGGGCCTGGTGGCTACACCTTC

d_gene: TRBD1
v_gene: TRBV7-2
abundance: few
j_gene: TRBJ2-7
CDR3aa: CASSQGGTGDYEQYF
CDR3nt: TGTGCCAGCAGCCAGGGGGGGACAGGGGACTACGAGCAGTACTTC

d_gene: TRBD2
v_gene: TRBV7-8
abundance: .
j_gene: TRBJ2-1
CDR3aa: CASTRTLAGGHNEQFF
CDR3nt: TGTGCCAGCACCAGAACACTGGCGGGGGGCCACAATGAGCAGTTCTTC

d_gene: TRBD2
v_gene: TRBV2
abundance: .
j_gene: TRBJ2-3
CDR3aa: CASSDLAGGTDTQYF
CDR3nt: TGTGCCAGCAGTGATTTAGCGGGGGGCACAGATACGCAGTATTTT

d_gene: .
v_gene: TRBV5-6
abundance: many
j_gene: TRBJ2-5
CDR3aa: CASSPGVGSETQYF
CDR3nt: TGTGCCAGCAGCCCCGGAGTCGGTTCGGAGACCCAGTACTTC

d_gene: .
v_gene: TRBV5-5
abundance: .
j_gene: TRBJ1-5
CDR3aa: CASSEGLIRKPNQPQHF
CDR3nt: TGTGCCAGCAGCGAGGGGTTAATTCGAAAGCCGAATCAGCCCCAGCATTTT

d_gene: .
v_gene: TRBV25-1
abundance: .
j_gene: TRBJ2-7
CDR3aa: CASSGTGWLDEQYF
CDR3nt: TGTGCCAGCAGTGGTACAGGGTGGTTGGACGAGCAGTACTTC

d_gene: .
v_gene: TRBV7-9
abundance: few
j_gene: TRBJ2-5
CDR3aa: CASRSGDRGNQETQYF
CDR3nt: TGTGCCAGCAGATCTGGTGATAGGGGTAACCAAGAGACCCAGTACTTC

d_gene: .
v_gene: TRBV4-2
abundance: .
j_gene: TRBJ1-6
CDR3aa: CASSQESEVISSYNSPLHF
CDR3nt: TGTGCCAGCAGCCAAGAATCTGAGGTCATTTCTTCCTATAATTCACCCCTCCACTTT

d_gene: TRBD1
v_gene: TRBV7-6
abundance: few
j_gene: TRBJ2-1
CDR3aa: CASSARGGQGTYNEQFF
CDR3nt: TGTGCCAGCAGCGCGAGAGGAGGACAGGGAACCTACAATGAGCAGTTCTTC

d_gene: .
v_gene: TRBV6-6
abundance: .
j_gene: TRBJ1-1
CDR3aa: CASSPDRYTESFF
CDR3nt: TGTGCCAGCAGTCCGGACAGATACACTGAATCTTTCTTT